These 6 T cell receptor beta chains originate from one sample sequenced in a study of OX40 agonist ivuxolimab in advanced cancers. Repertoires were generated with immunoSEQ multiplex PCR, while TCRdb's copy carries only in-frame clones and drops some. The sample yields approximately 17,000 clones, 84% seen once. The specimen was CD4+ or CD8+ T cells sorted from blood, collected in a trial of the OX40 agonist ivuxolimab. Receptors were obtained from an adult with an advanced solid tumor such as melanoma, head and neck, liver or kidney cancer.

The chain employs TRBV4-1 and TRBJ2-3; no clear D. Germline V gene sequence: CDR1 MGHRA, CDR2 YSYEKL. The CDR3 spans 17 residues. V was pared by 2 bases and J by 3 bases, with 18 bases between. The CDR3 region is CASSQQGLHSITDTQYF. CDR3 in DNA: TGCGCCAGCAGCCAACAAGGGCTCCACTCAATTACAGATACGCAGTATTTT.

The CDR3 DNA reads TGTGCCAGCAGCCTCTTTGGGGGGAATTCACCGGGAGCTTTCTTT. Translated, it gives CASSLFGGNSPGAFF. This chain links TRBV25-1 with TRBJ1-1, with D perhaps TRBD1 (5 bases). Germline values: CDR1 MGHDK, CDR2 SYGVNS. V lost 6 bases, J lost 10 bases, and 24 bases lay in between. The CDR3 length is 15 residues.

The chain carries TRBV29-1 and TRBJ2-7; a possible D gene is TRBD2 (5 bases). The CDR3 is made up of 12 amino acids. The germline CDR1 and CDR2 sequences are SQVTM and ANQGSEA. Trimming took off 3 bases at V and 5 bases at J, with 11 bases between the two ends. CDR3 bases: TGCAGCGTTGAGACCCGGGGAGACGAGCAGTACTTC. It translates to CSVETRGDEQYF.

The J gene is TRBJ2-2, the V gene TRBV5-4, with 10 bases identical to TRBD1. V was pared by 5 bases and J by 6 bases, with 13 bases of the junction left unmatched. The germline gives CDR1 SGHNT, CDR2 YYREEE (reference sequence). The CDR3 has 17 residues. The CDR3 bases are TGTGCCAGCAGTCCGAACCCGGGACAGGGGTTGGCCGGGGAGCTGTTTTTT. Its translation is CASSPNPGQGLAGELFF.

Only one count was recorded for this clone. The rearrangement uses TRBV7-2 and TRBJ2-3; D is unclear. CDR1 is SGHTA, CDR2 FQGNSA, per germline. The CDR3 covers 17 residues. With 3 bases removed from V and 0 bases from J, the gap between germline ends came to 16 bases. Written as DNA, the CDR3 is TGTGCCAGCAGCTTGTGGTCAGTCCCGACTAGCACAGATACGCAGTATTTT. It codes for CASSLWSVPTSTDTQYF.

The chain uses TRBV27 and TRBJ2-7, with 7 bases aligning to TRBD1. This CDR3 is built from 14 residues. CDR1 is MNHEY and CDR2 is SMNVEV in the germline V gene (reference sequence). The junction had 4 bases not matched to a gene; V was cut back by 2 bases and J by 3 bases. The CDR3 sequence is CASSLTGAIYEQYF. The CDR3 bases are TGTGCCAGCAGTTTAACAGGGGCAATCTACGAGCAGTACTTC.